The source of this T cell receptor (beta chain) is a study of blood T cells in healthy people across ages. The germline gives CDR1 MNHEY, CDR2 SVGAGI. V was cut by 2 bases and J by 8 bases, with 16 bases left in between. The CDR3 covers 15 residues. It was with a sample-barcoded 5' primer and a J-beta primer mix that a second PCR of roughly 6 to 12 cycles was run. TCRdb independently ran MiXCR on the 5' RACE reads; one entry per CDR3 protein. The repertoire holds some 710,000 distinct CDR3 sequences, with approximately 22% as singletons. As regards this clonotype: What it recognizes is unknown.

Study-level findings and limits: Long-lived donors carried more naive CD4+ cells and greater diversity than aged donors.

Material for sequencing was blood. The receptor comes from an older man in good health. The V call is TRBV6-5, the J call TRBJ2-1, with D hard to call. The CDR3 loop reads CASSYGYGYSDEQFF. The CDR3 DNA sequence: TGTGCCAGCAGTTACGGGTATGGGTACTCGGATGAGCAGTTCTTC.